Below, one T cell receptor (beta chain) is given with its context. Clones were read by immunoSEQ multiplex PCR, and TCRdb kept only the in-frame ones, dropping some. This sample has some 300,000 clones; about 86% occur once, and the top ten carry about 12%. This specimen belongs to a study of blood T cell repertoires in COVID-19. The CDR3 length is 16 residues. Per germline, CDR1 SGHDT and CDR2 YYEEEE. Unmatched junction bases numbered 6, after V lost 1 base and J lost 2 bases. The source material was peripheral blood. This clonotype was obtained from a woman in her 70s with COVID-19, enrolled during active disease. V gene TRBV5-6 combines with J gene TRBJ1-1; 9 bases are a match to TRBD1. The DNA for the CDR3 is TGTGCCAGCAGCTTGTTTCGGGACAGGGAAAACACTGAAGCTTTCTTT. It encodes CASSLFRDRENTEAFF.